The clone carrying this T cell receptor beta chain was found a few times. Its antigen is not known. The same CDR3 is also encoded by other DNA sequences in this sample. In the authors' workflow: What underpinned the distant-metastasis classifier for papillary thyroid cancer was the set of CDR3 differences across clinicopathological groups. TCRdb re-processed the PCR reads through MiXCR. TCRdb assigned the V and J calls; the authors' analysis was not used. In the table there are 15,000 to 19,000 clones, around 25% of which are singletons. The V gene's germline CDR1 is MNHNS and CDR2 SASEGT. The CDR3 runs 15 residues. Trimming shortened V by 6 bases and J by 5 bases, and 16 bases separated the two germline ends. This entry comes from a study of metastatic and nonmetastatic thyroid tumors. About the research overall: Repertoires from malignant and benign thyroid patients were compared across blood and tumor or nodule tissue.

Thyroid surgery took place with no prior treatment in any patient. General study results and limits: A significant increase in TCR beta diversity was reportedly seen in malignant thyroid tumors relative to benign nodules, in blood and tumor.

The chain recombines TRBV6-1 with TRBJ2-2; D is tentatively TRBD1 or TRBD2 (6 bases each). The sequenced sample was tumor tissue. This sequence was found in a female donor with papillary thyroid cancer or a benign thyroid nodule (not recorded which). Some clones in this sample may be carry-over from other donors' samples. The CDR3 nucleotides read TGTGCCAGCAGCTATAAGGGGGGCAAAACCGGGGAGCTGTTTTTT. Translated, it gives CASSYKGGKTGELFF.